This TCR beta chain comes out of a study of blood T cell repertoires in COVID-19. Study background: Samples representing acute and convalescent COVID-19 were sourced from the United States, Italy and Spain. PBMCs, B-cell-depleted T cells, or T cells provided the cDNA or gDNA that made up the material.

Original methodology: Reference gene primer amplification in the assay estimated nucleated cell counts. The assay was immunoSEQ multiplex PCR, and TCRdb's table has in-frame clones only and misses some. V and J calls and clone size come straight from that table; D and trimming were deduced from the DNA. The sample holds over 120,000 clones; roughly 84% are singletons and the top ten take around 4.8%. This sequence was found in a human donor in a cohort sampled during active COVID-19. The material sequenced was peripheral blood.

CDR3 bases: TGTGCCAGCAGCTTAGCTAGCGGGAGAGATAATGAGCAGTTCTTC. Translating gives CASSLASGRDNEQFF. The chain couples TRBV7-3 to TRBJ2-1; the match to TRBD2 covers 10 bases. V was pared by 2 bases and J by 7 bases, with 5 bases of the junction left unmatched. The CDR3 contains 15 residues. CDR1 and CDR2 from the germline V gene are SGHTA and FQGTGA.